This T cell receptor (beta chain) was found in a study of T cells in Graves' hyperthyroidism and ophthalmopathy. This clonotype was picked up many times. On the basis of clinical symptoms, serum thyroxine and TRAb, thyroid ultrasound and orbital computed tomography, diagnoses were made. Researchers took RNA transcripts and amplified the TCR beta CDR3 regions from them. An initial round of RT-PCR targeting the TCR CDR3 relied on the HTBI primer set. MiXCR was run by TCRdb on the multiplex PCR reads, yielding one entry per CDR3 protein. The data show around 600,000 distinct CDR3 sequences, with less than 20% seen just once and approximately 7.4% held by the top ten. The sequence derives from a woman in her twenties or thirties with Graves' hyperthyroidism. Sample: blood.

CDR3 amino acids: CAISGLLAGDRDEQYF. DNA of the CDR3: TGTGCCATCAGTGGTTTACTAGCGGGCGATCGGGACGAGCAGTACTTC. This sequence joins TRBV10-3 and TRBJ2-7; 9 nucleotides agree with TRBD2. The CDR3 has 16 residues. Germline values: CDR1 ENHRY, CDR2 SYGVKD. With V trimmed by 4 bases and J by 5 bases, 12 bases remained unmatched.